This TCR beta chain was captured by sequencing in a study of blood T cell repertoires in COVID-19. About the research overall: In each case, the material was cDNA or gDNA derived from T cells, B-cell-depleted T cells, or PBMCs.

This table comes from immunoSEQ multiplex PCR, and its TCRdb copy is limited to in-frame clones, with some not included. The repertoire consists of about 260,000 clones, with 80% to 95% occurring once and the leading ten covering approximately 2.5%. CDR3 size: 17 residues. From germline, CDR1 is SGHAT and CDR2 FQNNGV. Trimming took 7 bases from V and 6 from J, leaving 28 bases between them. The chain joins TRBV11-2 to TRBJ2-7; maybe TRBD1 (6 bases). This clonotype was obtained from a person between 18 and 30 years old with COVID-19, enrolled during active disease. The sequenced sample was peripheral blood. CDR3 amino acids: CASTTLMYGDTLTEQYF. CDR3 DNA sequence: TGTGCCAGCACCACGCTTATGTACGGGGACACTCTAACCGAGCAGTACTTC.